This is a list of T cell receptor beta chains from one sample in a study of beta chain features in type 1 diabetes. Sequencing was performed with immunoSEQ multiplex PCR; in TCRdb, only in-frame clones are kept and a portion is missing. The repertoire includes nearly 350,000 clones, 7% to 10% of them detected once, and 0.95% to 1.1% sits in the top ten. What was sequenced was central memory CD4+ T cells from blood. The receptors were gathered from a man aged 30-40 years with type 1 diabetes. Both conserved end residues are part of each CDR3. D genes are given only for firm matches. Expanded clones get a size class; other rows say once, few or many, or leave the size out.

length	D	size	V	J	DNA	CDR3
15	.	.	TRBV7-8	TRBJ2-5	TGTGCCAGCAGCTCGTCGGGCCCTTTCGGGGAGACCCAGTACTTC	CASSSSGPFGETQYF
14	.	.	TRBV9	TRBJ1-1	TGTGCCAGCAGCGTAGGTGTCCTCAACACTGAAGCTTTCTTT	CASSVGVLNTEAFF
14	.	few	TRBV14	TRBJ1-2	TGTGCCAGCAGCCAACAAGCAGGCTCCTATGGCTACACCTTC	CASSQQAGSYGYTF
12	.	few	TRBV28	TRBJ1-4	TGTGCCAGCAGTCGACAGAACCTAAAACTGTTTTTT	CASSRQNLKLFF
14	TRBD1	.	TRBV5-1	TRBJ2-7	TGCGCCAGCAGCTTTGACAGGGGGCCCTACGAGCAGTACTTC	CASSFDRGPYEQYF
16	.	few	TRBV4-3	TRBJ2-7	TGCGCCAGCAGCCAAGACCTCGTCAGGGGGAGGGATGGGCAGTACTTC	CASSQDLVRGRDGQYF
13	.	.	TRBV28	TRBJ2-3	TGTGCCAGCAGTTTTGGAGGGGGAAACACGCAGTATTTT	CASSFGGGNTQYF
15	.	few	TRBV6-5	TRBJ1-1	TGTGCCAGCAGCTCTCCGGGACTATTCACTGAAGGAGCTTTCTTT	CASSSPGLFTEGAFF
15	.	few	TRBV2	TRBJ2-2	TGTGCCAGCAGCCCTAGCCCTTCGGACACCGGGGAGCTGTTTTTT	CASSPSPSDTGELFF
12	.	.	TRBV7-9	TRBJ2-3	TGTGCCGGGGGGCCCAGCACAGATACGCAGTATTTT	CAGGPSTDTQYF
14	.	.	TRBV6-5	TRBJ2-7	TGTGCCAGCAGTTACTCAGCCCTCCGTTACGAGCAGTACTTC	CASSYSALRYEQYF
15	TRBD1	.	TRBV10-1	TRBJ2-4	TGCGCCAGCAGTGAGTCGACGGGACAGGGGAACATTCAGTACTTC	CASSESTGQGNIQYF
16	.	.	TRBV2	TRBJ2-3	TGTGCCAGCCGGGGCCGCCGAAGCTTCGGCACAGATACGCAGTATTTT	CASRGRRSFGTDTQYF
14	.	few	TRBV7-9	TRBJ2-6	TGTGCCAGCAGCTTAGAAGGAGGGGCCAACGTCCTGACTTTC	CASSLEGGANVLTF
16	TRBD1	few	TRBV5-6	TRBJ2-3	TGTGCCAGCAGCTTGGTTGGGACAGGGGAGGCAGATACGCAGTATTTT	CASSLVGTGEADTQYF
15	.	.	TRBV5-1	TRBJ1-5	TGCGCCAGCAGCTTGGAAGGGAACAGCAATCAGCCCCAGCATTTT	CASSLEGNSNQPQHF
13	.	few	TRBV7-9	TRBJ2-3	TGCGCCAGCAGCCAAGAGTCGGGTAATACGCAGTATTTT	CASSQESGNTQYF
12	.	few	TRBV29-1	TRBJ1-2	TGCAGCCATACCAGGGATAACTATGGCTACACCTTC	CSHTRDNYGYTF
16	.	.	TRBV7-2	TRBJ2-7	TGTGCCAGCAGCTTAAGGTCGGGGGTCAGAGAATACGAGCAGTACTTC	CASSLRSGVREYEQYF
15	TRBD1	few	TRBV25-1	TRBJ2-2	TGTGCCAGCATACCCGGGACAGGGGTTACCGGGGAGCTGTTTTTT	CASIPGTGVTGELFF
14	.	few	TRBV19	TRBJ1-1	TGTGCCAGTAGTATGGCGAGCTCAAACACTGAAGCTTTCTTT	CASSMASSNTEAFF
14	TRBD1	few	TRBV11-2	TRBJ2-4	TGTGCCAGCGCCCCTGGGACAGCCTTGCCGATTCAGTACTTC	CASAPGTALPIQYF